Listed below are T cell receptor beta chains from one sample, sequenced in a study of human thymus T cells. Data came from immunoSEQ multiplex PCR; TCRdb stores just in-frame clones and leaves some out. The sample yields about 78,000 clones, roughly 97% seen once. Sequenced sample: thymus tissue. All receptors come from a boy younger than two with a congenital heart defect but otherwise immunologically healthy. Both conserved end residues are part of each CDR3. The D gene is left open where the match is weak. Clone sizes are given selectively: once, few, many, or a class where the clone is expanded.

j_call	d_call	clone_size	v_call	cdr3_nt	cdr3_aa
TRBJ1-1	.	.	TRBV19	TGTGCCAGTAGTATTGCCGTGAAGGGGCCGTTTGACGGTGAAGCTTTCTTT	CASSIAVKGPFDGEAFF
TRBJ2-2	TRBD2	.	TRBV11-3	TGTGCCAGCAGCTTAGCTCAGGTGGCTAGCGGGAGGCTTGACACCGGGGAGCTGTTTTTT	CASSLAQVASGRLDTGELFF
TRBJ2-7	.	.	TRBV9	TGTGCCAGCAACGCAAATCCGGGTCTGGTGGGCGAGCAGTACTTC	CASNANPGLVGEQYF
TRBJ1-5	.	once	TRBV28	TGTGCCAGCGGGAAAGGTCAGCCCCAGCATTTT	CASGKGQPQHF
TRBJ2-3	TRBD2	.	TRBV9	TGTGCCAGCAGCACTGGGACTAGCGGCCTCCCCCAGGGCACAGATACGCAGTATTTT	CASSTGTSGLPQGTDTQYF
TRBJ1-6	.	.	TRBV6-4	TGTGCCAGCCCGGTTTTGGGCAGGGTCTTCAATTCACCCCTCCACTTT	CASPVLGRVFNSPLHF
TRBJ2-7	.	.	TRBV6-5	TGTGCCAGCAGCCCCCGGACTGGTTACGAGCAGTACTTC	CASSPRTGYEQYF
TRBJ2-2	TRBD1	.	TRBV7-2	TGTGCCAGCAGCTTCATTGACCGTCCCGGGACAGTCACCGGGGAGCTGTTTTTT	CASSFIDRPGTVTGELFF
TRBJ2-1	.	once	TRBV25-1	TGTGCCAGCAGTTCATCGCGTCGGGAGCAGTTCTTC	CASSSSRREQFF
TRBJ2-7	.	.	TRBV18	TGTGCCAGCTCTCATGTTCAGGGCAGGGACTACGAGCAGTACTTC	CASSHVQGRDYEQYF
TRBJ2-5	.	.	TRBV27	TGTGCCAGCAGCTTCGGGGGACTCAAAAGCGACGAGACCCAGTACTTC	CASSFGGLKSDETQYF
TRBJ1-1	.	.	TRBV6-1	TGTGCCAGCAGTGAAGAATCCCATAGGAGGAACACTGAAGCTTTCTTT	CASSEESHRRNTEAFF
TRBJ2-7	.	few	TRBV19	TGTGCCAGTAGTATATCAGAGTCCTACGAGCAGTACTTC	CASSISESYEQYF
TRBJ1-3	.	.	TRBV27	TGTGCCAGCAGCTACAAAACCCCCTGGCCACACTCTGGAAACACCATATATTTT	CASSYKTPWPHSGNTIYF
TRBJ1-1	.	.	TRBV19	TGTGCCAGTAGTATAGGAACAGGCCACATGAACACTGAAGCTTTCTTT	CASSIGTGHMNTEAFF
TRBJ2-7	.	.	TRBV19	TGTGCCAGTAGTACGGCGGCAGGGCGCTACGAGCAGTACTTC	CASSTAAGRYEQYF
TRBJ2-3	.	.	TRBV19	TGTGCCAGTAGTATCTTGGGGCTCCCTAGCACAGATACGCAGTATTTT	CASSILGLPSTDTQYF
TRBJ2-7	.	.	TRBV30	TGTGCCTGGAGTTCGGGGGTCTCCTACGAGCAGTACTTC	CAWSSGVSYEQYF
TRBJ2-1	TRBD2	.	TRBV5-1	TGCGCCAGCAGCTTGCCCAGCGGGAGGGCCGATGAGCAGTTCTTC	CASSLPSGRADEQFF
TRBJ2-2	.	once	TRBV28	TGTGCCAGCAGCAAATCACTTCCTAGCGACCCGAACACCGGGGAGCTGTTTTTT	CASSKSLPSDPNTGELFF
TRBJ1-1	.	.	TRBV25-1	TGTGCCAGCAGTGAAGGAGGGGAGAGCACTGAAGCTTTCTTT	CASSEGGESTEAFF
TRBJ2-3	.	.	TRBV11-1	TGTGCCAGCAGTAGGCGGGTCACAGATACGCAGTATTTT	CASSRRVTDTQYF
TRBJ1-4	.	.	TRBV5-8	TGTGCCAGCAGCTTTCTAAGGCCAAGGGGAAATGAAAAACTGTTTTTT	CASSFLRPRGNEKLFF
TRBJ1-2	.	.	TRBV7-9	TGTGCCAGCAGCTTAGAGGCGACGAATACAGCCTATGGCTACACCTTC	CASSLEATNTAYGYTF
TRBJ2-1	TRBD2	.	TRBV18	TGTGCCAGCTCGCGGCCCCAGCCTGGGACTACGAACAATGAGCAGTTCTTC	CASSRPQPGTTNNEQFF
TRBJ2-1	.	once	TRBV7-9	TGTGCCAGCAGCCGGCAGGGAGGTGAGCAGTTCTTC	CASSRQGGEQFF
TRBJ2-7	TRBD2	.	TRBV14	TGTGCCAGCAGCCACCCTTCGACTAGCGGGAGCGACGAGCAGTACTTC	CASSHPSTSGSDEQYF
TRBJ2-1	.	.	TRBV11-2	TGTGCCAGCAGCCAATCCTATCCTGCGCAGAAGAGCTCCTACAATGAGCAGTTCTTC	CASSQSYPAQKSSYNEQFF
TRBJ2-7	.	.	TRBV5-4	TGTGCCAGCAGCTTGGGGGGGGATTACGAGATGGAGTACTTC	CASSLGGDYEMEYF
TRBJ1-3	.	.	TRBV5-1	TGCGCCAGCAGCTTGGAGTGGGAGAACGGAAACACCATATATTTT	CASSLEWENGNTIYF
TRBJ1-2	TRBD1	.	TRBV5-1	TGCGCCAGCAGCGCCTACAGGGGAGATGGCTACACCTTC	CASSAYRGDGYTF
TRBJ2-5	.	.	TRBV7-6	TGTGCCAGCAGCTTAGGATACCGGTCTTGGGGGGCCGGCATTCAAGAGACCCAGTACTTC	CASSLGYRSWGAGIQETQYF
TRBJ2-5	.	once	TRBV7-2	TGTGCCAGCAGCCCTTGGGACCAGATGAGGGAGACCCAGTACTTC	CASSPWDQMRETQYF
TRBJ2-7	TRBD2	.	TRBV6-6	TGTGCCAGCAGGGGAGGGACTAGCCCCGGCTACGAGCAGTACTTC	CASRGGTSPGYEQYF
TRBJ2-7	TRBD1	.	TRBV6-1	TGTGCCAGCAGTGATCGGACAGGGTCCCACGAGCAGTACTTC	CASSDRTGSHEQYF
TRBJ2-1	TRBD2	.	TRBV27	TGTGCCAGCAGTCCCCCCGCTGGGACGGGATACCTCGGGGGGAGCTCCTACAATGAGCAGTTCTTC	CASSPPAGTGYLGGSSYNEQFF
TRBJ1-6	TRBD1	few	TRBV6-5	TGTGCCAGCAGTTCCCGGGACAGCAATAATTCACCCCTCCACTTT	CASSSRDSNNSPLHF
TRBJ1-5	.	.	TRBV5-6	TGTGCCAGCAGCTTGTCACCGGGCCCGAACGCCTATAGCAATCAGCCCCAGCATTTT	CASSLSPGPNAYSNQPQHF
TRBJ2-3	.	.	TRBV18	TGTGCCAGCTCACCAGGGCGCTTCACAGATACGCAGTATTTT	CASSPGRFTDTQYF
TRBJ2-2	.	.	TRBV5-1	TGCGCCAGCAGCTTGAGGTTTAACACCGGGGAGCTGTTTTTT	CASSLRFNTGELFF
TRBJ1-2	.	.	TRBV2	TGTGCCAGCAGGGGGTTTGAGGATGACGGCTACACCTTC	CASRGFEDDGYTF
TRBJ1-2	TRBD1	.	TRBV19	TGTGCCAGTAGCCTTTTTGACAGGGACTATGGCTACACCTTC	CASSLFDRDYGYTF
TRBJ1-1	TRBD1	.	TRBV27	TGTGCCAGCAGTTTTTCAGACAGGGGAACTGAAGCTTTCTTT	CASSFSDRGTEAFF
TRBJ2-7	.	.	TRBV5-5	TGTGCCAGCAGCCCCGGGACGGGGGTTGACGAGCAGTACTTC	CASSPGTGVDEQYF
TRBJ2-7	.	.	TRBV4-1	TGCGCCAGCAGCCCTATGGGCAGGGAGGGGGACGAGCACTACCTCTACGAGCAGTACTTC	CASSPMGREGDEHYLYEQYF
TRBJ2-7	.	.	TRBV12-1	TGTGCCAGCAGAGAAACAAGGACCGTCGACGAGCAGTACTTC	CASRETRTVDEQYF
TRBJ1-2	.	once	TRBV7-6	TGTGCCAGCCCGGAGAGGGGCATATGGTATGGCTACACCTTC	CASPERGIWYGYTF
TRBJ2-7	TRBD1	.	TRBV28	TGTGCCAGCAGTAAATCCGGGACAGGATCCCACGAGCAGTACTTC	CASSKSGTGSHEQYF
TRBJ2-3	.	.	TRBV7-3	TGTGCCAGCAGCCTGGACCCCACCAGCACAGATACGCAGTATTTT	CASSLDPTSTDTQYF
TRBJ1-1	.	.	TRBV4-1	TGCGCCAGCAGCCAAATGGACGGACCAGCGAACACTGAAGCTTTCTTT	CASSQMDGPANTEAFF
TRBJ2-5	.	.	TRBV7-8	TGTGCCAGCAGCTTAGTTGGGGGGCTGGGGGAGACCCAGTACTTC	CASSLVGGLGETQYF